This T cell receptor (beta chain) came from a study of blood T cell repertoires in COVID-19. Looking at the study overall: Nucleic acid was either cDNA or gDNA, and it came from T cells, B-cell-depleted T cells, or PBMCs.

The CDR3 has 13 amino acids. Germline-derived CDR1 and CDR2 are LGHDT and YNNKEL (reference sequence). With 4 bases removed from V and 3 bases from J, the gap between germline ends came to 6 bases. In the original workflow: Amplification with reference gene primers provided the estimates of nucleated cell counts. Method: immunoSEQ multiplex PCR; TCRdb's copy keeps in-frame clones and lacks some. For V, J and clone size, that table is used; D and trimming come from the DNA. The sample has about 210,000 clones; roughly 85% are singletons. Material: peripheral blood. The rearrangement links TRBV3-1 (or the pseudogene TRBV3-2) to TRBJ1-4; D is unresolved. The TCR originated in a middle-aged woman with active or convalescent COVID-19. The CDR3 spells CASSPSANEKLFF. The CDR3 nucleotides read TGTGCCAGCAGCCCCTCAGCTAATGAAAAACTGTTTTTT.